A single sample gave rise to the 13 T cell receptor beta chains below, sequenced in a study of blood T cell repertoires in COVID-19. Generated by immunoSEQ multiplex PCR, the TCRdb table keeps only in-frame clones and is missing some. This table has 310,000 or so clones, 80% to 95% appearing once. The material sequenced was peripheral blood. Receptors were obtained from a woman aged 25 to 39 with COVID-19, enrolled during active disease.

V gene TRBV2 combines with J gene TRBJ2-1, with 8 nucleotides matching TRBD1. The V and J ends lost 6 bases and 4 bases, in that order; junction bases with no gene match: 8. CDR3 length: 15 amino acids. CDR1 is SNHLY, CDR2 FYNNEI, per germline. Written as DNA, the CDR3 is TGTGCCAGCAGGGCCGGGACAGGAGATTACAATGAGCAGTTCTTC. Protein: CASRAGTGDYNEQFF.

The rearrangement uses TRBV7-7 and TRBJ2-3, with 7 bases fitting TRBD2. V gave up 1 base and J gave up 5 bases; unmatched junction bases: 6. CDR1 SSHAT and CDR2 FNYEAQ come from the germline V gene (reference sequence). This CDR3 is built from 15 residues. In DNA form, the CDR3 reads TGTGCCAGCAGCTTAGTCGGGGGGTCACAAGATACGCAGTATTTT. Its protein is CASSLVGGSQDTQYF. The full variable domain, rest sourced from reference TRBV7-7 and TRBJ2-3, is GAGVSQSPRYKVTKRGQDVTLRCDPISSHATLYWYQQALGQGPEFLTYFNYEAQPDKSGLPSDRFSAERPEGSISTLTIQRTEQRDSAMYRCASSLVGGSQDTQYFGPGTRLTVL.

A few counts support this clone. The gene calls are TRBV29-1 and TRBJ1-3, with D possibly being TRBD1 (6 bases). Trimming stripped 4 bases from V and 2 bases from J, with 12 bases between. The germline V gene encodes CDR1 SQVTM and CDR2 ANQGSEA. The CDR3 covers 14 residues. The CDR3 spells CSVGQAGAGNTIYF. As DNA, the CDR3 is TGCAGCGTTGGTCAGGCAGGGGCTGGAAACACCATATATTTT.

This clone was seen once. The chain employs TRBV7-2 and TRBJ2-3; 12 nucleotides line up with TRBD1. Trimming at V came to 6 bases and at J to 4 bases, leaving 14 bases not matched to a gene. The CDR3 totals 18 residues. Germline V gene lookup returns CDR1 SGHTA and CDR2 FQGNSA. Here the CDR3 reads CASSQFRWGQGASDTQYF. CDR3 bases: TGTGCCAGCAGTCAATTTCGGTGGGGACAGGGGGCTTCAGATACGCAGTATTTT.

The chain uses TRBV7-9 and TRBJ1-5; 11 nucleotides align to TRBD1. V gave up 6 bases and J gave up 3 bases; unmatched junction bases: 4. The CDR3 has 15 amino acids. CDR1 is SEHNR, CDR2 FQNEAQ, per germline (reference sequence). CDR3: CASSRGQGDNQPQHF. CDR3 in DNA: TGTGCCAGCAGTCGGGGACAGGGGGACAATCAGCCCCAGCATTTT.

J is TRBJ2-3 and V is TRBV11-2, with a tentative D call TRBD2 (6 bases). Germline lookup yields CDR1 SGHAT and CDR2 FQNNGV. Trimming shortened V by 5 bases and J by 1 base, and 10 bases separated the two germline ends. CDR3 length: 14 amino acids. In DNA form, the CDR3 reads TGTGCCAGCAGCCCCTGGGAGGGCACAGATACGCAGTATTTT. It yields the protein CASSPWEGTDTQYF. The variable domain in full, completed from reference TRBV11-2 and TRBJ2-3, reads EAGVAQSPRYKIIEKRQSVAFWCNPISGHATLYWYQQILGQGPKLLIQFQNNGVVDDSQLPKDRFSAERLKGVDSTLKIQPAKLEDSAVYLCASSPWEGTDTQYFGPGTRLTVL.

The chain links TRBV7-9 to TRBJ1-2; 7 positions agree with TRBD1. The germline gives CDR1 SEHNR, CDR2 FQNEAQ (reference sequence). Unmatched junction bases numbered 12, after V lost 4 bases and J lost 7 bases. The CDR3 totals 15 residues. In DNA, the CDR3 is TGTGCCAGCAGCTCTCCCGGGACAGTGCGGGGTGGCTACACCTTC. It yields the protein CASSSPGTVRGGYTF.

This chain joins TRBV3-1 (or the pseudogene TRBV3-2) and TRBJ2-7; unclear D gene. V was trimmed by 0 bases and J by 2 bases, leaving 11 bases between them. CDR1 and CDR2 from the germline V gene are LGHDT and YNNKEL (reference sequence). The CDR3 has 15 residues. The CDR3 region has the DNA TGTGCCAGCAGCCAAGATTTCGAAGCCGCCTACGAGCAGTACTTC. Translation: CASSQDFEAAYEQYF.

V usage is TRBV6-5 and J usage is TRBJ2-5, with 7 bases fitting TRBD1. The junction had 3 bases not matched to a gene; V was cut back by 4 bases and J by 1 base. The CDR3 contains 14 residues. Germline assignment: CDR1 MNHEY and CDR2 SVGAGI. The DNA for the CDR3 is TGTGCCAGCAGTTTCGGGACAGCCCAAGAGACCCAGTACTTC. As protein: CASSFGTAQETQYF.

V gene TRBV13 combines with J gene TRBJ2-1; 9 nucleotides agree with TRBD1. The V gene end was trimmed by 4 bases and the J gene end by 6 bases; junction bases not matched to a gene: 19. In germline, CDR1 is PRHDT, CDR2 FYEKMQ (reference sequence). The CDR3 length is 19 residues. This chain's CDR3 is CASSSYPTSGTGQPNEQFF. The CDR3 coding sequence is TGTGCCAGCAGCTCATATCCGACCTCCGGGACAGGGCAACCCAATGAGCAGTTCTTC.

This clone has more than one count but fewer than ten. J is TRBJ1-2 and V is TRBV29-1, with TRBD1 matching 10 bases. This CDR3 has 11 residues. The germline V gene encodes CDR1 SQVTM and CDR2 ANQGSEA. The trim removed 6 bases at V and 8 bases at J, leaving 3 bases unmatched. The CDR3 loop is CSVPGQGGYTF. DNA for the CDR3: TGCAGCGTCCCGGGACAGGGGGGCTACACCTTC.

V and J are TRBV28 and TRBJ2-7; a weak D match, TRBD1 (6 bases). CDR1 is MDHEN, CDR2 SYDVKM, per germline. The V end was cut by 6 bases, the J end by 5 bases, with 17 bases between. CDR3 size: 14 residues. As DNA, the CDR3 is TGTGCCAGCAGAACCGAAGGACAGTTCAACGAGCAGTACTTC. Amino acid sequence: CASRTEGQFNEQYF.

The chain has TRBV28 and TRBJ1-2; perhaps TRBD1 as D (5 bases). The CDR3 spans 11 residues. In germline, CDR1 is MDHEN, CDR2 SYDVKM. V was pared by 5 bases and J by 8 bases, with 9 bases between. The CDR3 bases are TGTGCCAGCAGTCCAGGACAAGGCTACACCTTC. Its translation is CASSPGQGYTF.